These 9 T cell receptor beta chains were sequenced from one sample in a study of blood T cell repertoires in COVID-19. TCRdb keeps only in-frame clones here, not all; method: immunoSEQ multiplex PCR. The sample includes about 74,000 clones, 84% of them seen just once. Sequencing input: peripheral blood. These receptors originate from a man between 65 and 80 years old with acute or convalescent COVID-19.

The gene calls are TRBV12-3 or TRBV12-4 and TRBJ2-7; the match to TRBD2 covers 8 bases. The CDR3 covers 13 residues. Trimming took 7 bases from V and 1 from J; bases not matched to a gene: 3. CDR3 DNA: TGTGCCAGCACCCGGGGGGGGTCCTACGAGCAGTACTTC. It translates to CASTRGGSYEQYF.

CDR3 coding DNA: TGTGCCAGCAGACGTCGGGGGGGCTACACCTTC. As protein: CASRRRGGYTF. The V call is TRBV6-5, the J call TRBJ1-2; weak D call: TRBD1 (5 bases). The ends were cut back, 6 bases at V and 8 bases at J, with 10 bases in the middle. Germline values: CDR1 MNHEY, CDR2 SVGAGI. The CDR3 spans 11 residues.

The V and J genes are TRBV4-1 and TRBJ2-1; 8 nucleotides align to TRBD2. Trimming cost V 4 bases and J 7 bases; bases outside gene matches: 15. The CDR3 is 17 amino acids. Germline assignment: CDR1 MGHRA and CDR2 YSYEKL. In nucleotides, the CDR3 is TGCGCCAGCAGCCCTAGTCCGTCGCGGGGGGCTGGAAATGAGCAGTTCTTC. Its protein is CASSPSPSRGAGNEQFF.

V is TRBV6-5 and J is TRBJ2-2; 8 bases match TRBD2. The V gene's germline CDR1 is MNHEY and CDR2 SVGAGI. Trimming at V came to 6 bases and at J to 5 bases, leaving 2 bases not matched to a gene. The CDR3 is 13 residues long. The CDR3 reads CASRLAGTGELFF. The CDR3 DNA is TGTGCCAGCAGATTAGCGGGGACCGGGGAGCTGTTTTTT.

V usage is TRBV29-1 and J usage is TRBJ1-1; tentative D call: TRBD1 (5 bases). Germline V gene data show CDR1 as SQVTM and CDR2 as ANQGSEA. The CDR3 totals 12 residues. Deletions cut 7 bases from V and 3 bases from J, with 12 bases between. The CDR3 DNA sequence: TGCAGCGGACAGAGGTTGGACACTGAAGCTTTCTTT. It yields the protein CSGQRLDTEAFF.

The chain joins TRBV7-2 to TRBJ2-7, with TRBD2 matching over 9 bases. The CDR3 extends over 14 amino acids. The junction had 8 bases not matched to a gene; V was cut back by 4 bases and J by 7 bases. Germline CDR1 SGHTA, CDR2 FQGNSA. The CDR3 sequence is CASSSVAGVGEQYF. Written as DNA, the CDR3 is TGTGCCAGCAGCTCTGTAGCGGGGGTGGGGGAGCAGTACTTC.

The sample holds a few counts of this clone. The chain recombines TRBV2 with TRBJ1-6, with 8 bases matching TRBD1. The CDR3 spans 14 residues. From germline, CDR1 is SNHLY and CDR2 FYNNEI. V lost 6 bases to trimming and J lost 5 bases; unmatched junction nucleotides: 3. This chain's CDR3 is CASSGTGDNSPLHF. The CDR3 DNA follows: TGTGCCAGCAGCGGGACAGGAGATAATTCACCCCTCCACTTT.

This chain joins TRBV7-3 and TRBJ2-7; D uncertain. This CDR3 spans 15 amino acids. CDR1 SGHTA and CDR2 FQGTGA come from the germline V gene. Trimming removed 1 base from V and 3 bases from J, with 13 bases in between. The CDR3 DNA is TGTGCCAGCAGCTTAAGAGGTGGCTACCTCTACGAGCAGTACTTC. Amino acid sequence: CASSLRGGYLYEQYF.

This clone was observed at least ten times. The chain recombines TRBV4-1 with TRBJ2-1; 9 bases are a match to TRBD2. CDR1 and CDR2 from the germline V gene are MGHRA and YSYEKL. After removal of 0 bases from V and 7 bases from J, the junction contained 1 base not matched to a gene. The CDR3 runs 14 residues. The CDR3 is CASSQEGLANEQFF. In nucleotides, the CDR3 is TGCGCCAGCAGCCAAGAAGGACTAGCGAATGAGCAGTTCTTC.